The rows below give T cell receptor beta chains drawn from one sample of a study of blood T cell repertoires in COVID-19. Here immunoSEQ multiplex PCR was the method, and the copy in TCRdb shows in-frame clones only, minus some. The sample lists roughly 120,000 clones, about 88% seen once, with 3% to 3.5% in the top ten. Sequenced material: peripheral blood. These receptors all come from a woman between 45 and 60 years old with acute or convalescent COVID-19. The CDR3 runs from the conserved cysteine through the conserved F or W. D genes are given only for firm matches. Expanded clones get a size class; other rows say once, few or many, or leave the size out.

V	J	D	size	DNA	CDR3
TRBV3-1/TRBV3-2	TRBJ2-1	TRBD2	.	TGTGCCAGCAGCCCCCTCGGGACTAGCTTCAATGAGCAGTTCTTC	CASSPLGTSFNEQFF
TRBV30	TRBJ1-6	TRBD1	.	TGTGCCTGGGGACAGGGGGCATCCCTCCACTTT	CAWGQGASLHF
TRBV20-1	TRBJ2-7	.	.	TGCAGTGCTAGAGGTCAGGGCGAGCAGTACTTC	CSARGQGEQYF
TRBV5-1	TRBJ2-3	.	.	TGCGCCAGCGGGCCGACGGCGAGCACAGATACGCAGTATTTT	CASGPTASTDTQYF
TRBV2	TRBJ2-6	.	few	TGTGCCAGCCCCGGCGGGGCTGGGGCCAACGTCCTGACTTTC	CASPGGAGANVLTF
TRBV3-1/TRBV3-2	TRBJ1-5	.	once	TGTGCCAGCAGCCAAGGAACTAGGCAGCCCCAGCATTTT	CASSQGTRQPQHF
TRBV2	TRBJ1-6	TRBD1	.	TGTGCCAGCATCGGGACAGACACTAATTCACCCCTCCACTTT	CASIGTDTNSPLHF
TRBV5-1	TRBJ2-1	TRBD2	few	TGCGCCAGCAGCCCGTTAGCGGGAGGGCCGTTTAATGAGCAGTTCTTC	CASSPLAGGPFNEQFF
TRBV28	TRBJ2-5	TRBD2	.	TGTGCCAGCAGACCTTCCGGGACTAGCCCGACCCAGTACTTC	CASRPSGTSPTQYF
TRBV29-1	TRBJ1-5	TRBD1	once	TGCAGCGCGGGACAGGCCGCCAATCAGCCCCAGCATTTT	CSAGQAANQPQHF
TRBV19	TRBJ1-2	TRBD1	.	TGTGCCAGTAGTCCGCAGACAGGGGGGAACTATGGCTACACCTTC	CASSPQTGGNYGYTF
TRBV10-2	TRBJ1-5	.	.	TGCGCCAGCACCCCGGGGGGACAGCCCCAGCATTTT	CASTPGGQPQHF
TRBV3-1/TRBV3-2	TRBJ1-5	.	.	TGTGCCAGCAGCCCGCGGGGGGTGCGGGGCACTCAGCCCCAGCATTTT	CASSPRGVRGTQPQHF
TRBV5-1	TRBJ2-7	TRBD2	.	TGCGCCAGCAGCTTGGCGGGAGGGCCCGACGAGCAGTACTTC	CASSLAGGPDEQYF
TRBV19	TRBJ1-5	.	.	TGTGCCAGTAGTCAGGTGAGAGCTCGAGGCAATCAGCCCCAGCATTTT	CASSQVRARGNQPQHF
TRBV5-1	TRBJ2-7	.	.	TGCGCCAGCAGCTTGGGGGCTAACCTCTACGAGCAGTACTTC	CASSLGANLYEQYF
TRBV5-1	TRBJ2-1	TRBD2	.	TGCGCCAGCAGCTTGGAGGGACTAGCGCACAATGAGCAGTTCTTC	CASSLEGLAHNEQFF
TRBV5-1	TRBJ1-1	TRBD1	once	TGCGCCAGCAGCTTCACACCACCGGGACAGAAGAAGGAAGCTTTCTTT	CASSFTPPGQKKEAFF
TRBV11-2	TRBJ2-3	.	.	TGTGCCAGCAGCCCGAGACCGGGACTTGGCACAGATACGCAGTATTTT	CASSPRPGLGTDTQYF
TRBV7-6	TRBJ2-7	TRBD1	.	TGTGCCAGCAGCGTGGGGACAGGGGGCCCGTACGAGCAGTACTTC	CASSVGTGGPYEQYF
TRBV20-1	TRBJ2-2	TRBD1	.	TGCAGTGCTAGTTTGGGACAGGGCGTTACTGGGGAGCTGTTTTTT	CSASLGQGVTGELFF
TRBV6-5	TRBJ2-7	TRBD1	.	TGTGCCAGCAGTTACGGCACCGGGACAGGCCACTGGGAGCAGTACTTC	CASSYGTGTGHWEQYF
TRBV12-3/TRBV12-4	TRBJ1-5	TRBD1	.	TGTGCCAGCAGGACAGGGTTTCAGCCCCAGCATTTT	CASRTGFQPQHF
TRBV11-1	TRBJ2-7	.	.	TGTGCCAGCAGCTTCAACAGGTTTTCCTACGAGCAGTACTTC	CASSFNRFSYEQYF
TRBV29-1	TRBJ2-1	TRBD1	.	TGCAGCGCCCAAGGGGACCGGACAGGCCGCAATTGGGATGAGCAGTTCTTC	CSAQGDRTGRNWDEQFF
TRBV5-1	TRBJ2-5	TRBD1	.	TGCGCCAGCAGCTTGGTCACAGGGGGTGGAGAGACCCAGTACTTC	CASSLVTGGGETQYF
TRBV3-1/TRBV3-2	TRBJ1-5	.	.	TGTGCCAGCAGCCCCCACTTCAATCAGCCCCAGCATTTT	CASSPHFNQPQHF
TRBV29-1	TRBJ1-2	.	few	TGCAGCGTTGTATTAGTCTATGGCTACACCTTC	CSVVLVYGYTF
TRBV18	TRBJ2-1	TRBD2	.	TGTGCCAGCTCCCCATACCCGGGAGGGATATACAATGAGCAGTTCTTC	CASSPYPGGIYNEQFF
TRBV30	TRBJ2-7	TRBD2	.	TGTGCCTGGAGTAGGGCTAGCGGGATCTACGAGCAGTACTTC	CAWSRASGIYEQYF
TRBV6-5	TRBJ2-1	TRBD2	.	TGTGCCAGCAACCTTCAGACTAGCGGGAATGAGCAGTTCTTC	CASNLQTSGNEQFF
TRBV5-6	TRBJ1-1	TRBD1	.	TGTGCCAGCAGCCCCGGACAGGGTTGGACTGAAGCTTTCTTT	CASSPGQGWTEAFF
TRBV11-2	TRBJ2-1	.	.	TGTGCCAGCAGCTTAGACGGCTTTAACAACCGGGTCTTC	CASSLDGFNNRVF
TRBV6-5	TRBJ2-7	TRBD2	.	TGTGCCAGCAGTTACCTCACTAGCGGGAGGGCCTACGAGCAGTACTTC	CASSYLTSGRAYEQYF
TRBV18	TRBJ1-5	TRBD1	.	TGTGCCAGCTCACTAGACAGGGGCAATCAGCCCCAGCATTTT	CASSLDRGNQPQHF
TRBV7-6	TRBJ2-3	TRBD1	once	TGTGCCAGCAGCTTAGCGCATGGGACAGGGGGGACAGATACGCAGTATTTT	CASSLAHGTGGTDTQYF
TRBV18	TRBJ2-2	.	.	TGTGCCAGCCAAAGGGTCAAGGGAGTCACCGGGGAGCTGTTTTTT	CASQRVKGVTGELFF
TRBV27	TRBJ1-2	.	.	TGTGCCAGCACACAGCGGGGGGGAGGCTATGGCTACACCTTC	CASTQRGGGYGYTF
TRBV19	TRBJ2-6	.	.	TGTGCCAGTACCCCGTTCGGGGCCAACGTCCTGACTTTC	CASTPFGANVLTF
TRBV18	TRBJ2-1	TRBD2	.	TGTGCCAGCTCACGGCTAGCGGGAGCACGTGAGCAGTTCTTC	CASSRLAGAREQFF
TRBV18	TRBJ2-7	TRBD1	.	TGTGCCAGCTCACCGGCAGGGGGTCACGAGCAGTACTTC	CASSPAGGHEQYF
TRBV6-1	TRBJ2-7	.	.	TGTGCCAGCAGTGAATCTCTCTACGAGCAGTACTTC	CASSESLYEQYF
TRBV6-5	TRBJ2-2	.	.	TGTGCCAGCAGCTTTAGCAAGTACATCACCGGGGAGCTGTTTTTT	CASSFSKYITGELFF
TRBV10-3	TRBJ2-7	.	.	TGTGCCATCAGTGAGTCTGGGAGAACCTACGAGCAGTACTTC	CAISESGRTYEQYF